These 23 T cell receptor beta chains came from one sample sequenced in a study of T cell responses to AZD1222 COVID-19 vaccine. The protocol was immunoSEQ multiplex PCR, while the TCRdb copy is restricted to in-frame clones and leaves out a portion. The sample yields around 75,000 clones, 70% to 90% seen once. Sequenced material: peripheral blood, taken on day 0 of AZD1222 vaccination. The source is an adult in good health.

The V call is TRBV18, the J call TRBJ1-2; 8 positions match TRBD1. CDR3 length equals 15 residues. The V segment lost 3 bases and the J segment 0 bases; nucleotides outside the gene matches: 3. Germline CDR1 and CDR2: KGHSH and LQKENI. The CDR3 sequence: CASSPDRVPNYGYTF. In nucleotides, the CDR3 is TGTGCCAGCTCACCGGACAGGGTCCCTAACTATGGCTACACCTTC.

The V gene is TRBV18, the J gene TRBJ1-6, with TRBD1 identical over 10 bases. The CDR3 sequence is 18 residues long. The V gene end was trimmed by 3 bases and the J gene end by 2 bases; junction bases not matched to a gene: 7. The germline V gene encodes CDR1 KGHSH and CDR2 LQKENI. This CDR3 reads CASSPQGQGPAYNSPLHF. In nucleotides, the CDR3 is TGTGCCAGCTCACCCCAGGGACAGGGGCCGGCCTATAATTCACCCCTCCACTTT.

The gene calls are TRBV6-1 and TRBJ1-6; 7 bases align to TRBD1. CDR3 length equals 15 residues. V trimming: 2 bases; J trimming: 9 bases; junction bases outside the gene matches: 7. Germline V gives CDR1 MNHNS, CDR2 SASEGT. The CDR3 coding sequence is TGTGCCAGCAGTGAACTGACAGGGAATAGTTCACCCCTCCACTTT. Its translation is CASSELTGNSSPLHF.

The rearrangement uses TRBV5-6 and TRBJ2-5; 8 bases agree with TRBD1. Germline V gene lookup returns CDR1 SGHDT and CDR2 YYEEEE. The CDR3 totals 16 residues. V shed 0 bases and J 1 base; nucleotides not matched to a gene: 5. The CDR3 sequence: CASSLVRQGAQETQYF. In DNA, the CDR3 is TGTGCCAGCAGCTTGGTGCGGCAGGGGGCCCAAGAGACCCAGTACTTC.

This chain links TRBV7-3 with TRBJ2-3; no clear D. Trimming removed 5 bases at V and 2 bases at J, with 17 bases between. The germline V gene encodes CDR1 SGHTA and CDR2 FQGTGA. The CDR3 length is 16 residues. CDR3 coding DNA: TGTGCCAGCAGCCCAGGCAAGGGCAGGTACACAGATACGCAGTATTTT. Its translation is CASSPGKGRYTDTQYF.

The chain is built from TRBV5-1 and TRBJ1-6; D may be TRBD1 (5 bases). Germline CDR1 and CDR2: SGHRS and YFSETQ. The CDR3 is 17 residues long. With 5 bases removed from V and 0 bases from J, the gap between germline ends came to 15 bases. CDR3 DNA sequence: TGCGCCAGCAGTTCCCCCCGGGGCAGCTCCTATAATTCACCCCTCCACTTT. Amino acid sequence: CASSSPRGSSYNSPLHF.

This clone showed up just a few times. The V gene is TRBV7-8, the J gene TRBJ1-1; possible D gene TRBD1, 5 bases. The ends were cut back, 6 bases at V and 0 bases at J, with 11 bases in the middle. Germline V gene data show CDR1 as SGHVS and CDR2 as FQNEAQ. This CDR3 region has 14 residues. The CDR3 DNA sequence: TGTGCCAGCAGGAAACCGGGACTGAACACTGAAGCTTTCTTT. Its translation is CASRKPGLNTEAFF.

This chain connects TRBV10-3 to TRBJ1-5; TRBD1 matches 7 bases. Looked up from germline, CDR1 is ENHRY and CDR2 is SYGVKD. The CDR3 consists of 15 residues. V shed 4 bases, J shed 5 bases, and the junction held 8 bases outside the gene matches. CDR3 sequence reads: CAISGGTEEHQPQHF. The CDR3 coding sequence is TGTGCCATCAGTGGGGGGACAGAAGAGCATCAGCCCCAGCATTTT.

The genes are TRBV5-1 and TRBJ2-5, with D possibly being TRBD2 (5 bases). The CDR3 loop spans 14 amino acids. V lost 4 bases and J 3 bases, leaving 13 bases between the germline ends. Germline V CDR1 and CDR2: SGHRS, YFSETQ. CDR3 coding DNA: TGCGCCAGCAGCAGATCTAGCCACGAAGAGACCCAGTACTTC. Translated: CASSRSSHEETQYF.

The V and J genes are TRBV11-3 and TRBJ2-7, with TRBD2 identical over 12 bases. Germline-derived CDR1 and CDR2 are SGHNT and YENEEA. Unmatched junction bases numbered 10, after V lost 5 bases and J lost 2 bases. CDR3 length: 17 amino acids. The CDR3 protein is CASSQTTSGGPPYEQYF. The CDR3 DNA is TGTGCCAGCAGCCAAACGACTAGCGGGGGTCCCCCCTACGAGCAGTACTTC. Variable domain in full (rest from reference TRBV11-3 and TRBJ2-7): EAGVVQSPRYKIIEKKQPVAFWCNPISGHNTLYWYLQNLGQGPELLIRYENEEAVDDSQLPKDRFSAERLKGVDSTLKIQPAELGDSAVYLCASSQTTSGGPPYEQYFGPGTRLTVT.

This clone came up a few times. This chain uses TRBV7-3 with TRBJ1-1; unclear D gene. The length of the CDR3 is 15 residues. The germline V gene encodes CDR1 SGHTA and CDR2 FQGTGA. V was clipped by 4 bases and J by 5 bases, with 17 bases between them. Here the CDR3 reads CASSSVPGIGTEAFF. CDR3 nucleotides: TGTGCCAGCAGCTCAGTCCCGGGAATTGGTACTGAAGCTTTCTTT.

This clone came up a few times. V gene TRBV19 combines with J gene TRBJ2-2; 10 bases are a match to TRBD1. The germline V gene encodes CDR1 LNHDA and CDR2 SQIVND (reference sequence). The CDR3 is 14 residues long. The ends lost 6 bases at V and 7 bases at J; junction bases unmatched: 5. The CDR3, as DNA: TGTGCCAGTAGCCCGGACAGGGGGATCGGGGAGCTGTTTTTT. Amino acids: CASSPDRGIGELFF.

J is TRBJ1-2 and V is TRBV4-3; tentatively, D is TRBD1 (5 bases). Germline loops: CDR1 LGHNA, CDR2 YSLEER. The ends were cut back, 1 base at V and 8 bases at J, with 8 bases in the middle. The CDR3 contains 12 residues. The CDR3 is CASSQVGEGYTF. CDR3 nucleotide sequence: TGCGCCAGCAGCCAAGTAGGGGAAGGCTACACCTTC.

This rearrangement joins TRBV4-3 to TRBJ1-2; weak D call: TRBD1 (5 bases). The CDR3 has 15 amino acids. V gave up 0 bases and J gave up 2 bases, with 10 bases separating them. Germline loops: CDR1 LGHNA, CDR2 YSLEER. CDR3 sequence reads: CASSQDPTGNYGYTF. CDR3 nucleotides: TGCGCCAGCAGCCAAGATCCTACAGGAAACTATGGCTACACCTTC.

The chain uses TRBV6-4 and TRBJ2-4; unclear D gene. Germline values: CDR1 MRHNA, CDR2 SNTAGT. Trimming took 9 bases from V and 8 from J, leaving 14 bases between them. The CDR3 runs to 12 residues. This CDR3 is CARVVGWDIQYF. CDR3 nucleotide sequence: TGTGCCAGGGTTGTAGGATGGGACATTCAGTACTTC.

The CDR3 DNA sequence: TGTGCCAGCAGCAAAGAAGGGGACAGGGTTGCCACTAATGAAAAACTGTTTTTT. Translated: CASSKEGDRVATNEKLFF. The chain employs TRBV21-1 and TRBJ1-4; the table's D call, TRBD1, has no DNA check behind it. TRBV21-1 is termed a pseudogene. The CDR3 spans 18 residues.

The chain links TRBV7-9 to TRBJ2-2; D gene uncertain. This CDR3 comprises 12 residues. Germline V gives CDR1 SEHNR, CDR2 FQNEAQ (reference sequence). V lost 4 bases to trimming and J lost 2 bases, with 2 bases between them. CDR3 bases: TGTGCCAGCAGCTCTAACACCGGGGAGCTGTTTTTT. Protein product: CASSSNTGELFF.

This clone was recorded only once. The CDR3 loop reads CASSLDPNREGTEAFF. CDR3 nucleotide sequence: TGCGCCAGCAGCCTAGACCCCAACAGGGAGGGTACTGAAGCTTTCTTT. The J gene is TRBJ1-1, the V gene TRBV4-1; tentatively, D is TRBD1 (6 bases). In germline, CDR1 is MGHRA, CDR2 YSYEKL. V was cut by 4 bases and J by 5 bases, with 20 bases left in between. The CDR3 loop spans 16 amino acids.

The genes are TRBV6-5 and TRBJ1-1; maybe TRBD1 (5 bases). Germline CDR1 MNHEY, CDR2 SVGAGI. The V end lost 0 bases, the J end lost 4 bases, and 12 bases lay between the germline ends. CDR3 length equals 15 residues. For the CDR3, the DNA is TGTGCCAGCAGTTACTCGGGGGGGGTCCCCACTGAAGCTTTCTTT. Translating gives CASSYSGGVPTEAFF.

The V gene is TRBV6-2 or TRBV6-3, the J gene TRBJ1-1; TRBD1 agrees at 7 bases. CDR3 size: 18 residues. Germline V gene sequence: CDR1 MNHEY, CDR2 SVGEGT. The J segment lost 2 bases and the V segment lost 5 bases, leaving 17 bases of the junction unmatched. The CDR3 reads CASSHAVKGTVLNTEAFF. The CDR3 nucleotides read TGTGCCAGCAGTCACGCCGTAAAAGGGACAGTACTTAACACTGAAGCTTTCTTT.

The J gene is TRBJ1-1, the V gene TRBV6-5, with D perhaps TRBD1 (6 bases). Germline CDR1 and CDR2: MNHEY and SVGAGI. Trimming shortened V by 1 base and J by 0 bases, and 12 bases separated the two germline ends. The CDR3 spans 16 residues. CDR3 residues: CASSYWGQPLNTEAFF. The CDR3 region has the DNA TGTGCCAGCAGTTACTGGGGGCAGCCTTTGAACACTGAAGCTTTCTTT.

The chain has TRBV12-3 or TRBV12-4 and TRBJ1-2, with D possibly matching TRBD1 (6 bases). Trimming took off 6 bases at V and 7 bases at J, with 12 bases between the two ends. The CDR3 sequence is 12 residues long. CDR3 amino acids: CASRPGGGGYTF. DNA for the CDR3: TGTGCCAGCAGACCTGGGGGCGGTGGCTACACCTTC.

The chain links TRBV10-3 to TRBJ1-5; weak D call: TRBD1 (6 bases). Trimming removed 2 bases at V and 7 bases at J, with 21 bases between. The CDR3 is 17 residues long. CDR1 and CDR2 from the germline V gene are ENHRY and SYGVKD. In nucleotides, the CDR3 is TGTGCCATCAGTGAGCGGCAGGGGCCCTCTGTGGGGCAGCCCCAGCATTTT. Protein product: CAISERQGPSVGQPQHF.